This T cell receptor (beta chain) is drawn from a study of cytomegalovirus exposure and HLA in healthy donors. Study-wide results and caveats: Several of the most significant clusters appeared, in a later analysis, to be linked to common viral pathogens. Among CMV-associated TCR beta chains, most appeared HLA-restricted in a later analysis. About 87% or about 30% of the time was how often most TCR beta V segments were productive, according to an earlier analysis.

In the case of this clone: Its matching antigen is unknown.

The V gene end was trimmed by 3 bases and the J gene end by 3 bases; junction bases not matched to a gene: 7. This CDR3 comprises 16 residues. The germline gives CDR1 SGHDN, CDR2 FVKESK. This PCR relied on a set of 60 Vbeta primers and 13 Jbeta primers. Generated by immunoSEQ multiplex PCR, the TCRdb table keeps only in-frame clones and is missing some. The sample has about 150,000 clones, around 84% seen once. The sequence was obtained from a boy aged 2 to 10 in good health and CMV-seronegative. Sequencing was carried out using PBMCs. This chain connects TRBV14 to TRBJ2-7, with 11 bases that match TRBD1. The CDR3 loop is CASSQLGQGVNYEQYF. CDR3 nucleotides: TGTGCCAGCAGCCAGCTGGGACAGGGGGTAAACTACGAGCAGTACTTC.